This record covers a single T cell receptor (beta chain). This specimen comes from a study of cytomegalovirus exposure and HLA in healthy donors. Amplification used 60 Vbeta primers and 13 Jbeta primers. Profiling relied on immunoSEQ multiplex PCR, and the TCRdb table lists in-frame clones only, not all of them. The sample includes 45,000 to 60,000 clones, less than 75% of them seen just once. V shed 0 bases, J shed 3 bases, and the junction held 1 base outside the gene matches. Germline assignment: CDR1 WNHNN and CDR2 SYGVQD (reference sequence). The CDR3 contains 14 residues. Sequencing was carried out using PBMCs. This clonotype was obtained from a man aged 25 to 40 in good health and CMV-seronegative. The rearrangement uses TRBV10-1 and TRBJ2-7; TRBD1 agrees at 8 bases. This CDR3 reads CASSESDRDYEQYF. CDR3 DNA: TGCGCCAGCAGTGAGTCGGACAGGGACTACGAGCAGTACTTC.